What follows is one TCR beta chain and its context. Its antigen is not identified. It was with 60 Vbeta and 13 Jbeta primers that the PCR ran. Produced via immunoSEQ multiplex PCR; TCRdb's table is partial and in-frame only. The repertoire holds 170,000 or so clones, with about four fifths as singletons. The CDR3 runs 17 residues. Germline assignment: CDR1 MNHNS and CDR2 SASEGT. Trimming pared 2 bases from V and 5 bases from J, leaving 16 bases between. This entry is derived from a study of cytomegalovirus exposure and HLA in healthy donors. Findings of the study overall: Productive rates of about 87% or about 30% were seen for most TCR beta V segments in an earlier analysis. In the analysis, some V segments, TRBV6-2 and TRBV6-3 included, were excluded as indistinguishable. Cytomegalovirus association was listed for about 160 TCR beta chains.

The chain recombines TRBV6-1 with TRBJ1-6; D unclear. The TCR was taken from a male donor in good health and CMV-seronegative. The sample taken for sequencing was PBMCs. The CDR3 loop is CASSEWSVVVNNSPLHF. The CDR3 region has the DNA TGTGCCAGCAGTGAATGGTCGGTCGTGGTTAATAATTCACCCCTCCACTTT.